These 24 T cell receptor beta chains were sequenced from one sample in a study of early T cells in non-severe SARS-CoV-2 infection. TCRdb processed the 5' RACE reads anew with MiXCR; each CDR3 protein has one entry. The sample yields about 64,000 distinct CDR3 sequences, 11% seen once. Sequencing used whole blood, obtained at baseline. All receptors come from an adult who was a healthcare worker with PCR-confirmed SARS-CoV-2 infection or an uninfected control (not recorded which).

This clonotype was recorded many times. The CDR3 loop is CASSLPSAGTPVPLHF. CDR3 sequence (DNA): TGTGCCAGCAGCCTCCCTTCGGCCGGGACTCCCGTCCCCCTCCACTTT. The chain couples TRBV7-8 to TRBJ1-6; possible D gene TRBD1, 5 bases. V shed 5 bases and J shed 13 bases, with 24 bases lying between them. Per the germline V gene, CDR1 is SGHVS and CDR2 is FQNEAQ. The CDR3 spans 16 residues.

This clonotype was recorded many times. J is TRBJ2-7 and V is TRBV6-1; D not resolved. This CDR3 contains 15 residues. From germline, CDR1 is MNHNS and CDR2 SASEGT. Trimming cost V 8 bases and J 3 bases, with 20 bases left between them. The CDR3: CASQPAPSSVYEQYF. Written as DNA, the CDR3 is TGTGCCAGCCAACCGGCCCCTAGTTCGGTCTACGAGCAGTACTTC.

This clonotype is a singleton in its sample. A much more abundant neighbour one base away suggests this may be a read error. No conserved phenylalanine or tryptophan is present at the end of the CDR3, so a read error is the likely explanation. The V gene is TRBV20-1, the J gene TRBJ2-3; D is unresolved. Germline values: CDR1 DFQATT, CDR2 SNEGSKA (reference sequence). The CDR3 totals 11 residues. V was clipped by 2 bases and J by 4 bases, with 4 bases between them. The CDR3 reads CSARNADTQYS. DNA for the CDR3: TGCAGTGCTAGAAACGCAGATACGCAGTATTCT.

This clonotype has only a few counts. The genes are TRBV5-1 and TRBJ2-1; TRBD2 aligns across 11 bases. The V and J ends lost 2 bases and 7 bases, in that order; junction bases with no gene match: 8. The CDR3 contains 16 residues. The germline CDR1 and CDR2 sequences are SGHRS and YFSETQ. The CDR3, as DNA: TGCGCCAGCAGCTTCCGGGGACTAGCGGTTGAAAATGAGCAGTTCTTC. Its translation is CASSFRGLAVENEQFF.

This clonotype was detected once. The CDR3 DNA reads TGTGCCAGCAGTGGGACTAGCGGGGAAGGACCCAACCAAGAGACCCAGTACTTC. Residues: CASSGTSGEGPNQETQYF. The chain employs TRBV6-2 or TRBV6-3 and TRBJ2-5, with TRBD2 matching over 13 bases. Germline V CDR1 and CDR2: MNHEY, SVGEGT. This CDR3 has 18 residues. V was pared by 5 bases and J by 0 bases, with 9 bases of the junction left unmatched.

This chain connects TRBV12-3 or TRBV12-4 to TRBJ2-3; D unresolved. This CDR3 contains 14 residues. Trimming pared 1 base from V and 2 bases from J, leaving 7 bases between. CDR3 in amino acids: CASSLGLHTDTQYF. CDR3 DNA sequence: TGTGCCAGCAGTTTAGGGCTCCACACAGATACGCAGTATTTT.

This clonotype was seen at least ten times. CDR3 bases: TGTGCCAGCACCGGGACTAGCGGGGGCCCCCTCGGCACAGATACGCAGTATTTT. Amino acid sequence: CASTGTSGGPLGTDTQYF. The chain employs TRBV9 and TRBJ2-3; TRBD2 agrees at 14 bases. The CDR3 is 18 amino acids. The germline gives CDR1 SGDLS, CDR2 YYNGEE. V dropped 6 bases and J dropped 1; count of bases not matched to a gene: 10.

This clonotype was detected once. CDR3 amino acids: CASSPGDRYTGELFF. For the CDR3, the DNA is TGTGCCAGCAGTCCAGGGGATCGGTATACCGGGGAGCTGTTTTTT. This chain links TRBV27 with TRBJ2-2; a weak D match, TRBD1 (6 bases). V lost 5 bases and J lost 5, with 15 bases in between. Germline V gives CDR1 MNHEY, CDR2 SMNVEV (reference sequence). The CDR3 consists of 15 residues.

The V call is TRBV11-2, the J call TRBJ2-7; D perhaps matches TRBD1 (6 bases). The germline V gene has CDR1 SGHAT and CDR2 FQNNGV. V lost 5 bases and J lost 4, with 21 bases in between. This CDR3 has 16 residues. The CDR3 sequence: CASSPAGTKNRYEQYF. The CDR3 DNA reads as TGTGCCAGCAGCCCTGCCGGGACAAAGAACCGTTACGAGCAGTACTTC.

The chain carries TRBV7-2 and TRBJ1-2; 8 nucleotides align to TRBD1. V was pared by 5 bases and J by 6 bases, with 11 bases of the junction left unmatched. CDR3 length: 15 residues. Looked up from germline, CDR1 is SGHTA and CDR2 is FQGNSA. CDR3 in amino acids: CASSPLLRGRDGYTF. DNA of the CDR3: TGTGCCAGCAGCCCGCTTCTCAGGGGGCGCGATGGCTACACCTTC.

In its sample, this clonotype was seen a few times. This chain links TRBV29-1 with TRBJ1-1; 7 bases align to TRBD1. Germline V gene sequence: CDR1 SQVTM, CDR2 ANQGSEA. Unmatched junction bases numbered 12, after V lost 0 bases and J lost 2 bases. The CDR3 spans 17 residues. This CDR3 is CSVEDRSLTGANTEAFF. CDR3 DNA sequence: TGCAGCGTTGAAGATAGGTCCCTTACAGGGGCTAACACTGAAGCTTTCTTT.

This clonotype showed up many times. The CDR3 protein is CASSTGTADTDTQYF. The CDR3, as DNA: TGTGCCAGCAGCACCGGGACAGCGGACACAGATACGCAGTATTTT. The chain uses TRBV11-3 and TRBJ2-3; TRBD1 matches 7 bases. CDR1 and CDR2 (germline): SGHNT, YENEEA. This CDR3 has 15 amino acids. The ends lost 5 bases at V and 2 bases at J; junction bases unmatched: 7.

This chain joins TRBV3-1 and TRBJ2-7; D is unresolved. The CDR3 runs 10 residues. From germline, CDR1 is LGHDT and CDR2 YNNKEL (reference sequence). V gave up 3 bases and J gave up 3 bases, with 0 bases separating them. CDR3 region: CASSHYEQYF. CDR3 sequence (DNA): TGTGCCAGCAGCCACTACGAGCAGTACTTC.

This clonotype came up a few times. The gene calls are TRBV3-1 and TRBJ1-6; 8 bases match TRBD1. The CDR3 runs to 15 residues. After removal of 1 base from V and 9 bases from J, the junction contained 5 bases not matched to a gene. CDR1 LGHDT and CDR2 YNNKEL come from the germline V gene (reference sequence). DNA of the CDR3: TGTGCCAGCAGCCAAGGGACAGGGCATAGTTCACCCCTCCACTTT. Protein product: CASSQGTGHSSPLHF.

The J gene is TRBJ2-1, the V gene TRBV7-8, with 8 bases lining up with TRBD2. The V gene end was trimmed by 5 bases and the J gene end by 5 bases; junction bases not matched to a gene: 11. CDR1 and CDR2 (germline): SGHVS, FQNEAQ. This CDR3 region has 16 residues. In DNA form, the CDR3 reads TGTGCCAGCAGCACCCGGGGGACTAGGGGAAACAATGAGCAGTTCTTC. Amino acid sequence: CASSTRGTRGNNEQFF.

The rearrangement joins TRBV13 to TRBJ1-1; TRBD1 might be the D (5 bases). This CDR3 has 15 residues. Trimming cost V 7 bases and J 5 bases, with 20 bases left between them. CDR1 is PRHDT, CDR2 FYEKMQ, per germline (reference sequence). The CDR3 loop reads CASTPSSGFATEAFF. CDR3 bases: TGTGCCAGCACTCCTTCTTCAGGGTTCGCGACTGAAGCTTTCTTT.

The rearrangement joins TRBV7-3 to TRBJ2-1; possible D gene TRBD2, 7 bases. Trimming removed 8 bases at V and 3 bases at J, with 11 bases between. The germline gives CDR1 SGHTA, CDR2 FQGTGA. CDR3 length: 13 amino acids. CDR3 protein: CASGRGFYNEQFF. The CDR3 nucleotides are TGTGCCAGCGGGAGGGGGTTCTACAATGAGCAGTTCTTC. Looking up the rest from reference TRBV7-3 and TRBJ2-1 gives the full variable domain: GAGVSQTPSNKVTEKGKYVELRCDPISGHTALYWYRQSLGQGPEFLIYFQGTGAADDSGLPNDRFFAVRPEGSVSTLKIQRTERGDSAVYLCASGRGFYNEQFFGPGTRLTVL.

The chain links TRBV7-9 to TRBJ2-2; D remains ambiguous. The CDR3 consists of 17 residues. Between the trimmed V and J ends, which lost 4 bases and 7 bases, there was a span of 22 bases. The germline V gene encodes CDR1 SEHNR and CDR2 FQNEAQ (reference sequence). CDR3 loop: CASSSPPARQPLGELFF. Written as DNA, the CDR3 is TGTGCCAGCAGCTCGCCCCCTGCGAGACAACCTCTCGGGGAGCTGTTTTTT.

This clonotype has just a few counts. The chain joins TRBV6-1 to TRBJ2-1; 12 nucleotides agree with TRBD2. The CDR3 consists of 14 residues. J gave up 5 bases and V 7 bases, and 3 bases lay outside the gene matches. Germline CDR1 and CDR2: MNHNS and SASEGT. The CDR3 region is CASTGLAGNNEQFF. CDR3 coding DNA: TGTGCCAGCACAGGACTAGCGGGGAACAATGAGCAGTTCTTC.

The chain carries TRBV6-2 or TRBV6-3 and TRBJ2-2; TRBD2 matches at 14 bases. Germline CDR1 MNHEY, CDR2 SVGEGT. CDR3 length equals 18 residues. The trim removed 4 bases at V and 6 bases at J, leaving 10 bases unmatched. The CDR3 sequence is CASSSGLAGEPDAGELFF. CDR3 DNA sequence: TGTGCCAGCAGTTCGGGACTAGCGGGGGAACCGGATGCCGGGGAGCTGTTTTTT.

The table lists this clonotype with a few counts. The CDR3 DNA reads as TGTGCCAGCAGCCCTGGACTGGTCGCTTACAATGAGCAGTTCTTC. Protein product: CASSPGLVAYNEQFF. The V and J genes are TRBV7-3 and TRBJ2-1, with a weak D call TRBD2 (5 bases). Trimming shortened V by 5 bases and J by 4 bases, and 15 bases separated the two germline ends. The germline V gene has CDR1 SGHTA and CDR2 FQGTGA. The CDR3 totals 15 residues.

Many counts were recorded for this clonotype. The CDR3 DNA reads as TGTGCCAGCAGTTTATCAGATACGCAGTATTTT. This codes for CASSLSDTQYF. The chain uses TRBV6-2 or TRBV6-3 and TRBJ2-3, with D unclear. The CDR3 totals 11 residues. With 4 bases removed from V and 4 bases from J, the gap between germline ends came to 3 bases. Germline V gene data show CDR1 as MNHEY and CDR2 as SVGEGT.

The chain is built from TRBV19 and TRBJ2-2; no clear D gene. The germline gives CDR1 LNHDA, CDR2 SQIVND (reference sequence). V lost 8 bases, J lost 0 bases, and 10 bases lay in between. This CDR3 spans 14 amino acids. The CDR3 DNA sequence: TGTGCCAGTGGAGCCCTCCCGAACACCGGGGAGCTGTTTTTT. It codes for CASGALPNTGELFF.

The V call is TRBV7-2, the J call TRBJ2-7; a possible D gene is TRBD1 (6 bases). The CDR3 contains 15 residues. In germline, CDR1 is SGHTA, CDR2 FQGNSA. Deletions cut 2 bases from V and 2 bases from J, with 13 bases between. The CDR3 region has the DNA TGTGCCAGCAGCTTAACGGCAGGGGTAGCCTACGAGCAGTACTTC. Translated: CASSLTAGVAYEQYF.